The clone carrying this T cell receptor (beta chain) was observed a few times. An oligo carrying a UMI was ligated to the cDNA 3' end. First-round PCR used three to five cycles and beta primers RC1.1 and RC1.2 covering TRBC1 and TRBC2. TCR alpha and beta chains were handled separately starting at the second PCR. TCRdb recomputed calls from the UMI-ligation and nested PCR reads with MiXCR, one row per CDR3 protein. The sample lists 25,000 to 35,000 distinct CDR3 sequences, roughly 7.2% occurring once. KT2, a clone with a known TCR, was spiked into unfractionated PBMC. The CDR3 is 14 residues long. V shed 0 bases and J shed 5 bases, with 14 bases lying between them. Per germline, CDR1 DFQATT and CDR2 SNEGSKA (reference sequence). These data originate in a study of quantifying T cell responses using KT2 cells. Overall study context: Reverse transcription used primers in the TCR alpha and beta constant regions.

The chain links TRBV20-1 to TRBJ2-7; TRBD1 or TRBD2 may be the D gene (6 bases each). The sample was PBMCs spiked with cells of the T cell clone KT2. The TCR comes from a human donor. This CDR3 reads CSAREGGLINEQYF. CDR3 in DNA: TGCAGTGCTAGAGAAGGGGGGCTGATCAACGAGCAGTACTTC.